This TCR beta chain was retrieved from a study of T cells expressing NK-cell markers. One entry per CDR3 protein, without DNA, is what TCRdb gives after re-calling the 5' RACE reads. Seen in this sample are 200,000 to 300,000 distinct CDR3 sequences; the ten most common clones hold roughly 4.2%. Sequencing was done on a sample of blood T cells: a sorted CD56 or NKG2C T cell subset, CD4+ or CD8+ T cells, or bulk PBMC T cells (not recorded which). The TCR sequence derives from a woman between 18 and 70 years old in good health.

This CDR3 is CASSHYRGFQFF. The J gene is TRBJ2-1, the V gene TRBV7-2; TCRdb picks TRBD1, but there is no DNA to check that call. Germline V lookup: CDR1 SGHTA, CDR2 FQGNSA. The length of the CDR3 is 12 residues.